The count of the clone carrying this T cell receptor beta chain is one. What it binds is unknown. The sample comes from a study of OX40 agonist ivuxolimab in advanced cancers. Study outcomes and limitations: More expanded clones were seen, on average, in CD8+ T cells than in CD4+.

The table came from immunoSEQ multiplex PCR; TCRdb's copy has only in-frame clones and leaves some out. The sample has approximately 90,000 clones, roughly nine tenths seen once. Baseline, cycle 4 day 1, and cycle 7 day 1 were the blood sampling points. V was trimmed by 5 bases and J by 4 bases, leaving 17 bases between them. This CDR3 region has 15 residues. Germline V gene lookup returns CDR1 SGHTA and CDR2 FQGTGA. This sequence joins TRBV7-3 and TRBJ1-2; weak D call: TRBD1 (5 bases). Sequenced material: CD4+ or CD8+ T cells sorted from blood, taken in a trial of the OX40 agonist ivuxolimab. The TCR comes from an adult with an advanced solid tumor such as melanoma, head and neck, liver or kidney cancer. DNA of the CDR3: TGTGCCAGCAGCCCCGCCGGGGGACCTTCCTATGGCTACACCTTC. This encodes CASSPAGGPSYGYTF.